A selection of T cell receptor beta chains follows, all from one sample in a study of cytomegalovirus exposure and HLA in healthy donors. Method: immunoSEQ multiplex PCR; TCRdb's copy keeps in-frame clones and lacks some. The sample records some 120,000 clones, approximately 78% being singletons. Sequencing was done on a sample of PBMCs. These receptor sequences come from a woman between 40 and 50 years old in good health and CMV-seronegative. Each CDR3 is given with its conserved first and last residue.

CDR3 protein | J gene | V gene
CASTPSTGAGQPQHF | TRBJ1-5 | TRBV28
CASSWSGAPGGTGELFF | TRBJ2-2 | TRBV4-1
CSVDSYGYTF | TRBJ1-2 | TRBV29-1
CASSFRQGAEAFF | TRBJ1-1 | TRBV28
CASSLGGGLAGDDYTGELFF | TRBJ2-2 | TRBV5-1
CASTPRRRDTEAFF | TRBJ1-1 | TRBV19
CASSKSHGGNYGYTF | TRBJ1-2 | TRBV21-1
CSVGGIDREAFF | TRBJ1-1 | TRBV29-1
CASGPRASEAFF | TRBJ1-1 | TRBV7-9
CASSISGTGRYEQYF | TRBJ2-7 | TRBV19
CASSSNRGDEQFF | TRBJ2-1 | TRBV7-2
CASSQSKESSYNEQFF | TRBJ2-1 | TRBV5-1
CASSLQGYSAETQYF | TRBJ2-5 | TRBV7-2